The next 13 T cell receptor beta chains were all read from a single sample in a study of T cell responses to AZD1222 COVID-19 vaccine. Repertoires were generated with immunoSEQ multiplex PCR, while TCRdb's copy carries only in-frame clones and drops some. The table lists about 84,000 clones, 80% to 90% of them singletons, with about 31% in the top ten. The specimen was peripheral blood, collected on day 0 of AZD1222 vaccination. The receptors stem from an adult in good health.

The rearrangement links TRBV28 to TRBJ1-2; D is unresolved. Germline V gives CDR1 MDHEN, CDR2 SYDVKM. V gave up 10 bases and J gave up 7 bases, with 16 bases separating them. The CDR3 covers 12 residues. CDR3 in DNA: TGTGCCACCGCACGGGGAATGGTTGGCTACACCTTC. It yields the protein CATARGMVGYTF.

The chain links TRBV5-6 to TRBJ2-7, with 12 positions matching TRBD2. In germline, CDR1 is SGHDT, CDR2 YYEEEE. J lost 9 bases, V lost 3 bases, and 7 bases had no gene match. CDR3 length equals 14 residues. The CDR3 DNA follows: TGTGCCAGCAGCTCCCGCCGACTAGCGGGAGCGCAGTACTTC. Translation gives CASSSRRLAGAQYF.

The chain employs TRBV7-9 and TRBJ2-5; no clear D gene. Germline V gene data show CDR1 as SEHNR and CDR2 as FQNEAQ (reference sequence). Trimming removed 5 bases at V and 2 bases at J, with 15 bases between. This CDR3 has 15 residues. The CDR3 region is CASSPFMKLQETQYF. In nucleotides, the CDR3 is TGTGCCAGCAGCCCCTTTATGAAGTTGCAAGAGACCCAGTACTTC.

This CDR3 is CASSVLAQVARGVFNEQFF. For the CDR3, the DNA is TGTGCCAGCAGTGTTCTAGCGCAGGTAGCGCGGGGGGTTTTCAATGAGCAGTTCTTC. This chain joins TRBV6-1 and TRBJ2-1; 8 bases match TRBD2. Germline trimming cut 4 bases from V and 6 bases from J; bases unmatched to any gene: 20. There are 19 residues in the CDR3. CDR1 and CDR2 from the germline V gene are MNHNS and SASEGT.

This clone was counted a single time. The V gene is TRBV5-1, the J gene TRBJ1-6, with 12 positions matching TRBD1. V shed 4 bases, J shed 9 bases, and the junction held 5 bases outside the gene matches. The CDR3 has 15 residues. Germline assignment: CDR1 SGHRS and CDR2 YFSETQ. The CDR3 here is CASSPGQGAGSPLHF. CDR3 nucleotides: TGCGCCAGCAGCCCGGGACAGGGGGCCGGTTCACCCCTCCACTTT.

The chain joins TRBV3-1 (or the pseudogene TRBV3-2) to TRBJ1-1; 8 nucleotides agree with TRBD1. Germline trimming cut 1 base from V and 5 bases from J; bases unmatched to any gene: 0. CDR1 is LGHDT and CDR2 is YNNKEL in the germline V gene (reference sequence). CDR3 length: 13 amino acids. CDR3 sequence: CASSQGTGTEAFF. Here the CDR3 DNA reads TGTGCCAGCAGCCAAGGGACAGGGACTGAAGCTTTCTTT.

The rearrangement links TRBV7-9 to TRBJ2-7, with D possibly matching TRBD2 (7 bases). V was cut by 5 bases and J by 6 bases, with 20 bases left in between. CDR3 length equals 15 residues. CDR1 SEHNR and CDR2 FQNEAQ come from the germline V gene (reference sequence). This CDR3 reads CASSAGRGGWTEQYF. DNA of the CDR3: TGTGCCAGCAGCGCCGGAAGGGGGGGATGGACCGAGCAGTACTTC.

The chain links TRBV2 to TRBJ2-3, with 8 bases matching TRBD1. Germline trimming cut 5 bases from V and 0 bases from J; bases unmatched to any gene: 4. The germline V gene has CDR1 SNHLY and CDR2 FYNNEI. The CDR3 runs to 15 residues. Here the CDR3 DNA reads TGTGCCAGCAGTTTAGGACAGGGAAGCACAGATACGCAGTATTTT. Protein product: CASSLGQGSTDTQYF.

This chain links TRBV6-5 with TRBJ2-1; D is undetermined. V was shortened by 7 bases and J by 1 base, with 11 bases between the two germline ends. CDR1 is MNHEY and CDR2 is SVGAGI in the germline V gene. The CDR3 is 14 residues long. The CDR3 protein is CASTLDRSYNEQFF. The CDR3 DNA is TGTGCCAGCACTTTAGACCGTTCCTACAATGAGCAGTTCTTC.

This rearrangement joins TRBV19 to TRBJ1-1; D possibly corresponds to TRBD1 (5 bases). V lost 4 bases and J lost 4, with 10 bases in between. This CDR3 has 13 amino acids. Germline CDR1 reads LNHDA; CDR2 reads SQIVND (reference sequence). The CDR3 DNA reads as TGTGCCAGTAGTAACCGGGGACGCACTGAAGCTTTCTTT. Translating it yields CASSNRGRTEAFF.

The chain employs TRBV18 and TRBJ1-1; D is perhaps TRBD1 (5 bases). CDR3 length: 15 residues. Trimming pared 5 bases from V and 2 bases from J, leaving 15 bases between. Germline lookup yields CDR1 KGHSH and CDR2 LQKENI. CDR3 bases: TGTGCCAGCTCATTCGGGACCGGTAAAAACACTGAAGCTTTCTTT. Residues: CASSFGTGKNTEAFF.

The V call is TRBV5-1, the J call TRBJ2-2, with a weak D call TRBD1 (6 bases). CDR3 length: 16 amino acids. Trimming removed 5 bases from V and 3 bases from J, with 17 bases in between. The germline V gene has CDR1 SGHRS and CDR2 YFSETQ. CDR3 DNA: TGCGCCAGCAGTTCCACTACAGGGTCGGACACCGGGGAGCTGTTTTTT. Translation gives CASSSTTGSDTGELFF.

The rearrangement links TRBV18 to TRBJ2-7; D is possibly TRBD1 (6 bases). The germline V and J ends were trimmed by 6 bases and 2 bases, with 11 bases remaining between them. CDR1 and CDR2 from the germline V gene are KGHSH and LQKENI. The CDR3 spans 13 residues. The CDR3 bases are TGTGCCAGCTCTCTACAGGGTGCCTACGAGCAGTACTTC. Amino acids: CASSLQGAYEQYF.